The following is a T cell receptor beta chain sequence with its context. Patients in Seattle were enrolled during active infection, then followed longitudinally. This sample is part of a study of blood T cell repertoires in COVID-19. Source study methods: Amplification of reference gene primers was used by the study to estimate nucleated cell counts. Profiled with immunoSEQ multiplex PCR; TCRdb holds only in-frame clones, not every one. The V and J calls and clone size were taken over from that table, and D and trimming were inferred from the DNA. Here the sample spans around 320,000 clones, about nine tenths being singletons. This CDR3 has 15 residues. Germline V gene data show CDR1 as SGHKS and CDR2 as YYEKEE (reference sequence). Trimming left V 3 bases short and J 2 bases short, with 14 bases between.

Input material: peripheral blood. The chain is built from TRBV5-5 and TRBJ1-1; D possibly corresponds to TRBD1 (5 bases). The sequence was collected from a woman in her 30s with COVID-19, enrolled during active disease. The DNA of the CDR3 is TGTGCCAGCAGCTATTCAGGGTCCCCAAACACTGAAGCTTTCTTT. It codes for CASSYSGSPNTEAFF.